This T cell receptor (beta chain) was found in a study of blood T cell repertoires in COVID-19. Overall study context: Whether acute or convalescent, the COVID-19 samples came from the United States, Italy and Spain.

After removal of 0 bases from V and 0 bases from J, the junction contained 1 base not matched to a gene. This CDR3 comprises 15 residues. In germline, CDR1 is SGHRS, CDR2 YFSETQ. As processed by the authors: It was from reference gene primer amplification that nucleated cell counts were estimated. Method: immunoSEQ multiplex PCR; TCRdb's copy keeps in-frame clones and lacks some. V, J and clone size derive from that table, while D and trimming were established from the DNA sequence. The data show around 250,000 clones, approximately 84% seen once. This TCR came from a man between 50 and 59 years old who had recovered from COVID-19. Sequencing used PBMCs or T cells enriched from blood (not recorded which). The chain uses TRBV5-1 and TRBJ2-3; 7 bases line up with TRBD1. DNA for the CDR3: TGCGCCAGCAGCTTGGCGGGACAGAGCACAGATACGCAGTATTTT. This codes for CASSLAGQSTDTQYF.